This TCR beta chain was sequenced in a study of blood T cells in healthy people across ages. Study-level information: In model experiments, template switching was able to capture about one barcoded beta molecule for every two T cells that were present.

Primed by a sample-barcoded 5' primer and a J-beta primer mix, a second PCR proceeded for roughly 6 to 12 cycles. TCRdb re-derived calls from the 5' RACE reads in MiXCR, one entry per CDR3 protein. The sample lists 1.5 million to 1.9 million distinct CDR3 sequences, around 40% occurring once. The germline CDR1 and CDR2 sequences are SGHRS and YFSETQ. CDR3 size: 16 residues. Notes on the study in general: A strong correlation was seen between TCR beta diversity and naive T cell percentage. No one knew whether donors had CMV, which possibly confounded expanded clonotype changes. Diversity estimates from one million T cells were considered underestimates.

Comment on this clonotype: The antigen remains unidentified.

The chain employs TRBV5-1 and TRBJ2-5, with D maybe TRBD2 (7 bases). The J call is doubtful: the DNA matches TRBJ2-7 better. This sequence was found in a young woman in good health. The sequenced material came from blood. CDR3 residues: CASSSGGTHVSYEQYF. The CDR3, as DNA: TGCGCCAGCAGCTCCGGGGGGACACACGTTTCCTACGAGCAGTACTTC.